These 32 T cell receptor beta chains share one sample of origin, sequenced in a study of CD8 T cells in ankylosing spondylitis. General study points: Within ankylosing spondylitis blood, a TCR beta motif made up of several highly homologous variants appeared to be characteristic.

These TCRs' antigens remain unknown. Using its own MiXCR run on the 5' RACE reads, TCRdb lists one record per CDR3 protein. Of roughly 370,000 distinct CDR3 sequences listed, approximately 20% were seen once; the top ten hold roughly a sixth. Input material: blood, either unsorted or a sorted T cell fraction (not recorded which). The origin of the receptors is a male donor with ankylosing spondylitis.

This clonotype was counted a few times. The CDR3 protein is CASSRTPGSNQPQHF. The CDR3 DNA reads TGCGCCAGCAGCCGGACACCCGGTAGCAATCAGCCCCAGCATTTT. The V call is TRBV5-1, the J call TRBJ1-5; TRBD1 might be the D (5 bases). The CDR3 totals 15 residues. The V end was cut by 4 bases, the J end by 0 bases, with 11 bases between. In germline, CDR1 is SGHRS, CDR2 YFSETQ.

This chain connects TRBV10-3 to TRBJ2-7, with TRBD1 identical over 7 bases. CDR1 and CDR2 from the germline V gene are ENHRY and SYGVKD. The CDR3 has 14 amino acids. V lost 4 bases, J lost 2 bases, and 5 bases stayed unmatched. This CDR3 is CAISAIQGTYEQYF. The DNA of the CDR3 is TGTGCCATCAGTGCGATACAGGGGACCTACGAGCAGTACTTC.

This clonotype was recorded many times. This chain joins TRBV5-1 and TRBJ2-6, with D possibly matching TRBD1 (6 bases). Deletions cut 4 bases from V and 0 bases from J, with 11 bases between. The CDR3 length is 16 residues. Looked up from germline, CDR1 is SGHRS and CDR2 is YFSETQ. The CDR3 DNA reads as TGCGCCAGCAGCCTCAGGGACACCTCTGGGGCCAACGTCCTGACTTTC. Translating gives CASSLRDTSGANVLTF. Full variable domain (rest looked up from reference TRBV5-1 and TRBJ2-6): KAGVTQTPRYLIKTRGQQVTLSCSPISGHRSVSWYQQTPGQGLQFLFEYFSETQRNKGNFPGRFSGRQFSNSRSEMNVSTLELGDSALYLCASSLRDTSGANVLTFGAGSRLTVL.

For the CDR3, the DNA is TGTGCCAGCAGTTCCCTTGCCCCCCAACAGGGCCCGGGGGAGTACTTC. It translates to CASSSLAPQQGPGEYF. This chain links TRBV7-9 with TRBJ2-7; D may correspond to TRBD1 or TRBD2 (6 bases each). The CDR3 covers 16 residues. The germline V gene has CDR1 SEHNR and CDR2 FQNEAQ (reference sequence). Trimming stripped 6 bases from V and 11 bases from J, with 29 bases between. The full variable domain, its missing parts supplied by reference TRBV7-9 and TRBJ2-7, is DTGVSQNPRHKITKRGQNVTFRCDPISEHNRLYWYRQTLGQGPEFLTYFQNEAQLEKSRLLSDRFSAERPKGSFSTLEIQRTEQGDSAMYLCASSSLAPQQGPGEYFGPGTRLTVT.

This clonotype was counted only a few times. This sequence joins TRBV5-1 and TRBJ2-4; 7 positions match TRBD1. The CDR3 extends over 14 amino acids. Germline V gene lookup returns CDR1 SGHRS and CDR2 YFSETQ. After removal of 0 bases from V and 6 bases from J, the junction contained 3 bases not matched to a gene. As DNA, the CDR3 is TGCGCCAGCAGCTTGGGGCAGGGGGTAAACATTCAGTACTTC. Translated, it gives CASSLGQGVNIQYF.

This clonotype was detected only a few times. The chain uses TRBV20-1 and TRBJ1-3, with 8 positions matching TRBD1. With 0 bases clipped from V and 0 bases from J, the junction kept 10 bases outside the gene matches. Looked up from germline, CDR1 is DFQATT and CDR2 is SNEGSKA (reference sequence). The CDR3 is made up of 18 amino acids. The CDR3: CSARDLRTGGFSGNTIYF. CDR3 bases: TGCAGTGCTAGAGATCTGAGAACAGGGGGATTCTCTGGAAACACCATATATTTT.

The sample holds a few counts of this clonotype. V and J are TRBV14 and TRBJ2-2, with D possibly matching TRBD1 (6 bases). The CDR3 runs 14 residues. V lost 4 bases, J lost 5 bases, and 11 bases lay in between. The germline CDR1 and CDR2 sequences are SGHDN and FVKESK. CDR3: CASSRLQGTGELFF. CDR3 DNA: TGTGCCAGCAGCCGACTTCAGGGGACCGGGGAGCTGTTTTTT.

The rearrangement uses TRBV6-1 and TRBJ1-5, with D hard to call. Trimming stripped 4 bases from V and 8 bases from J, with 15 bases between. CDR3 length equals 14 residues. Germline assignment: CDR1 MNHNS and CDR2 SASEGT. CDR3 protein: CASSGQPMAEPQHF. The CDR3 DNA reads TGTGCCAGCAGTGGTCAGCCTATGGCTGAGCCCCAGCATTTT.

This clonotype came up once. V usage is TRBV28 and J usage is TRBJ2-7; 8 nucleotides align to TRBD1. The V and J ends lost 5 bases and 5 bases, in that order; junction bases with no gene match: 8. Per the germline V gene, CDR1 is MDHEN and CDR2 is SYDVKM. The CDR3 runs 14 residues. CDR3 nucleotides: TGTGCCAGCAGTGACAGGACAGGGATGCACGAGCAGTACTTC. Protein sequence: CASSDRTGMHEQYF.

This clonotype showed up many times. The genes are TRBV7-9 and TRBJ2-1, with D unclear. The CDR3 runs to 12 residues. CDR1 is SEHNR and CDR2 is FQNEAQ in the germline V gene (reference sequence). V was trimmed by 6 bases and J by 5 bases, leaving 8 bases between them. The CDR3 DNA sequence: TGTGCCAGCAGTCCAAGGGACAATGAGCAGTTCTTC. This gives the protein CASSPRDNEQFF.

A few counts support this clonotype. The gene calls are TRBV6-2 or TRBV6-3 and TRBJ2-2; 10 positions match TRBD2. The V segment lost 4 bases and the J segment 8 bases; nucleotides outside the gene matches: 4. Per the germline V gene, CDR1 is MNHEY and CDR2 is SVGEGT. This CDR3 region has 14 residues. CDR3 DNA: TGTGCCAGCAGTTTAGCGGGAGGAGTAGGGGAGCTGTTTTTT. Its protein product is CASSLAGGVGELFF.

The gene calls are TRBV5-8 and TRBJ2-3; D not resolved. CDR3 size: 15 residues. The V gene's germline CDR1 is SGHTS and CDR2 YDEGEE. With 6 bases removed from V and 1 base from J, the gap between germline ends came to 15 bases. DNA of the CDR3: TGTGCCAGCACCTCCAGTCAGACGGGCACAGATACGCAGTATTTT. Its protein is CASTSSQTGTDTQYF.

A few counts support this clonotype. The chain links TRBV29-1 to TRBJ2-5, with D possibly TRBD2 on 6 matching bases. The length of the CDR3 is 13 residues. V lost 6 bases and J 5 bases, leaving 16 bases between the germline ends. Germline V lookup: CDR1 SQVTM, CDR2 ANQGSEA. CDR3 loop: CSVRVWEAETQYF. Here the CDR3 DNA reads TGCAGCGTGAGGGTATGGGAGGCCGAGACCCAGTACTTC.

The chain couples TRBV12-3 or TRBV12-4 to TRBJ2-1; a weak D match, TRBD1 (6 bases). This CDR3 has 13 residues. Trimming left V 5 bases short and J 8 bases short, with 13 bases between. The CDR3 is CASSTTRGHEQFF. In nucleotides, the CDR3 is TGTGCCAGCAGTACGACCAGGGGCCATGAGCAGTTCTTC.

This clonotype was seen a handful of times. The V and J genes are TRBV18 and TRBJ2-7, with D perhaps assigned TRBD1 or TRBD2 (7 bases each). This CDR3 contains 15 residues. Trimming removed 3 bases from V and 3 bases from J, with 15 bases in between. CDR1 is KGHSH, CDR2 LQKENI, per germline. The DNA of the CDR3 is TGTGCCAGCTCACCGGGGCAGGGGGGGTTCTACGAGCAGTACTTC. It yields the protein CASSPGQGGFYEQYF.

In its sample, this clonotype was seen many times. The chain couples TRBV29-1 to TRBJ1-2; TRBD1 aligns across 11 bases. Germline assignment: CDR1 SQVTM and CDR2 ANQGSEA. This CDR3 is built from 15 residues. J was trimmed by 4 bases and V by 0 bases; bases with no gene match: 4. The CDR3 loop is CSVEDGTGGGYGYTF. The DNA for the CDR3 is TGCAGCGTTGAAGATGGGACAGGGGGTGGCTATGGCTACACCTTC.

This clonotype was counted only a few times. The genes are TRBV28 and TRBJ2-1, with D perhaps matching TRBD2 (5 bases). This CDR3 is built from 14 residues. From germline, CDR1 is MDHEN and CDR2 SYDVKM. V was pared by 1 base and J by 9 bases, with 13 bases between. The CDR3 is CASSLSDPRGEQFF. In DNA, the CDR3 is TGTGCCAGCAGTTTATCTGACCCCCGGGGTGAGCAGTTCTTC.

This clonotype was seen at least ten times. The chain employs TRBV6-6 and TRBJ2-1; D gene uncertain. V was clipped by 11 bases and J by 7 bases, with 15 bases between them. This CDR3 contains 12 residues. Per germline, CDR1 MNHNY and CDR2 SVGAGI (reference sequence). This CDR3 is CASGRNGNEQFF. Written as DNA, the CDR3 is TGTGCCTCTGGGCGGAATGGGAATGAGCAGTTCTTC.

This chain connects TRBV6-1 to TRBJ1-6; weak D call: TRBD1 (6 bases). Per the germline V gene, CDR1 is MNHNS and CDR2 is SASEGT. The germline V and J ends were trimmed by 2 bases and 13 bases, with 18 bases remaining between them. This CDR3 contains 15 residues. The CDR3 bases are TGTGCCAGCAGTGAAAGCCGGACAGTAGGGGGGCCCCTCCACTTT. It specifies CASSESRTVGGPLHF.

The gene calls are TRBV29-1 and TRBJ2-7; a possible D gene is TRBD2 (5 bases). Germline CDR1 SQVTM, CDR2 ANQGSEA. Between the trimmed V and J ends, which lost 7 bases and 2 bases, there was a span of 12 bases. This CDR3 spans 12 amino acids. CDR3 bases: TGCAGCGCTAGGACTCAGACCTACGAGCAGTACTTC. It encodes CSARTQTYEQYF.

This clonotype was detected only a few times. This chain joins TRBV5-1 and TRBJ2-5; D remains unclear. The V gene lost 0 bases and the J gene lost 5 bases, with 11 bases spanning the gap. This CDR3 spans 14 amino acids. CDR1 and CDR2 (germline): SGHRS, YFSETQ. CDR3 in amino acids: CASSLAVTEETQYF. For the CDR3, the DNA is TGCGCCAGCAGCTTGGCCGTTACCGAGGAGACCCAGTACTTC.

Here the CDR3 reads CASSQSGTGSNTYEQYF. The CDR3 DNA reads as TGTGCCAGCAGCCAATCCGGGACAGGGTCTAATACCTACGAGCAGTACTTC. The chain links TRBV16 to TRBJ2-7; TRBD1 agrees at 9 bases. This CDR3 comprises 17 residues. Trimming cost V 0 bases and J 2 bases; bases outside gene matches: 8. Germline V gives CDR1 KGHSY, CDR2 FQNENV.

The genes are TRBV12-3 or TRBV12-4 and TRBJ2-2; a weak D match, TRBD2 (5 bases). The V and J ends lost 6 bases and 0 bases respectively, with 11 bases between them. This CDR3 region has 15 residues. The CDR3 region is CASRPGIANTGELFF. For the CDR3, the DNA is TGTGCCAGCAGACCCGGGATTGCGAACACCGGGGAGCTGTTTTTT.

This clonotype was picked up one time. V is TRBV6-1 and J is TRBJ2-1, with D perhaps TRBD1 or TRBD2 (5 bases each). Germline CDR1 MNHNS, CDR2 SASEGT. Between the trimmed V and J ends, which lost 1 base and 5 bases, there was a span of 21 bases. The CDR3 is made up of 18 amino acids. CDR3 DNA sequence: TGTGCCAGCAGTGAAGTCGGGATGGGGGTGGCCCGGCACAATGAGCAGTTCTTC. Amino acid sequence: CASSEVGMGVARHNEQFF.

The rearrangement uses TRBV6-1 and TRBJ2-1, with unresolved D. Germline CDR1 reads MNHNS; CDR2 reads SASEGT. This CDR3 comprises 16 residues. The V end was cut by 2 bases, the J end by 3 bases, with 14 bases between. CDR3 bases: TGTGCCAGCAGTGAACCTATTCGGCCTGACTACAATGAGCAGTTCTTC. This gives the protein CASSEPIRPDYNEQFF.

The chain carries TRBV2 and TRBJ1-5; D is possibly TRBD1 (6 bases). Germline values: CDR1 SNHLY, CDR2 FYNNEI. This CDR3 region has 14 residues. V lost 2 bases, J lost 6 bases, and 11 bases lay in between. CDR3 bases: TGTGCCAGCAGTGAATACAGGGAAACTCAGCCCCAGCATTTT. Translating it yields CASSEYRETQPQHF.

This chain connects TRBV12-3 or TRBV12-4 to TRBJ2-3; tentatively, D is TRBD2 (6 bases). This CDR3 has 15 residues. Trimming stripped 6 bases from V and 3 bases from J, with 16 bases between. The CDR3 region is CASRYGTPYTDTQYF. The DNA of the CDR3 is TGTGCCAGCAGATACGGGACTCCGTATACAGATACGCAGTATTTT.

This clonotype was seen a few times. The genes are TRBV6-1 and TRBJ1-5; the D is unclear. The CDR3 runs 13 residues. V shed 8 bases and J shed 5 bases, with 13 bases lying between them. The germline V gene has CDR1 MNHNS and CDR2 SASEGT. In DNA form, the CDR3 reads TGTGCCAGCCGTCGCCGTGGGGATCAGCCCCAGCATTTT. It yields the protein CASRRRGDQPQHF.

This clonotype was counted only a few times. The chain couples TRBV29-1 to TRBJ2-2; 9 bases map to TRBD1. The CDR3 has 13 residues. Trimming at V came to 5 bases and at J to 5 bases, leaving 3 bases not matched to a gene. Germline CDR1 is SQVTM and CDR2 is ANQGSEA. As DNA, the CDR3 is TGCAGCGTTCGGGACAGGGTAACCGGGGAGCTGTTTTTT. Protein sequence: CSVRDRVTGELFF.

The V gene is TRBV7-6, the J gene TRBJ1-3, with 9 bases matching TRBD1. V gave up 4 bases and J gave up 2 bases; unmatched junction bases: 12. CDR1 and CDR2 from the germline V gene are SGHVS and FNYEAQ. The CDR3 loop spans 18 amino acids. The CDR3 coding sequence is TGTGCCAGCAGCTCGGGCCGACTAACAGGGGGCCCTGGAAACACCATATATTTT. This codes for CASSSGRLTGGPGNTIYF.

This clonotype has only a few counts. The V gene is TRBV19, the J gene TRBJ2-1; D gene ambiguous. V was pared by 7 bases and J by 0 bases, with 13 bases between. In germline, CDR1 is LNHDA, CDR2 SQIVND (reference sequence). The CDR3 loop spans 15 amino acids. The CDR3 region has the DNA TGTGCCAGTAATCTCCGAAGCGACTCCTACAATGAGCAGTTCTTC. This encodes CASNLRSDSYNEQFF.

V and J are TRBV6-5 and TRBJ2-2; TRBD2 might be the D (6 bases). The V end lost 1 base, the J end lost 4 bases, and 10 bases lay between the germline ends. The CDR3 spans 15 residues. The germline gives CDR1 MNHEY, CDR2 SVGAGI. The CDR3 region is CASSYWGTGTGELFF. CDR3 sequence (DNA): TGTGCCAGCAGTTACTGGGGGACTGGCACCGGGGAGCTGTTTTTT.